The 13 T cell receptor beta chains given below trace back to one sample, sequenced in a study of T cell changes during pregnancy in multiple sclerosis. Measured with immunoSEQ multiplex PCR; TCRdb has only the in-frame clones, and not every one. The sample has some 21,000 clones, approximately 90% seen once. The sequenced sample was CD4+ T cells from peripheral blood mononuclear cells, obtained in the third trimester of pregnancy. These receptors originate from a female donor with multiple sclerosis, enrolled in a pregnancy study.

The rearrangement joins TRBV7-9 to TRBJ1-2; 8 nucleotides match TRBD1. V lost 4 bases, J lost 2 bases, and 3 bases stayed unmatched. Germline CDR1 is SEHNR and CDR2 is FQNEAQ (reference sequence). This CDR3 comprises 14 residues. CDR3 DNA: TGTGCCAGCAGCTATGGACAGGGAAACTATGGCTACACCTTC. It encodes CASSYGQGNYGYTF. The full variable domain, with the rest looked up from reference TRBV7-9 and TRBJ1-2, is DTGVSQNPRHKITKRGQNVTFRCDPISEHNRLYWYRQTLGQGPEFLTYFQNEAQLEKSRLLSDRFSAERPKGSFSTLEIQRTEQGDSAMYLCASSYGQGNYGYTFGSGTRLTVV.

This clone appeared a few times. The chain combines TRBV28 with TRBJ1-2, with 7 bases that match TRBD1. Germline CDR1 MDHEN, CDR2 SYDVKM. Trimming removed 10 bases from V and 0 bases from J; junction bases left unmatched: 20. The CDR3 is made up of 18 amino acids. CDR3 sequence: CANESGTGAPLANYGYTF. The DNA for the CDR3 is TGTGCCAACGAAAGCGGTACAGGGGCCCCACTAGCTAACTATGGCTACACCTTC.

The V gene is TRBV30, the J gene TRBJ2-7, with 7 bases identical to TRBD1. The germline V gene encodes CDR1 GTSNPN and CDR2 SVGIG (reference sequence). Trimming at V came to 2 bases and at J to 2 bases, leaving 6 bases not matched to a gene. This CDR3 comprises 14 residues. CDR3 residues: CAWSYWDRPYEQYF. The DNA for the CDR3 is TGTGCCTGGAGTTATTGGGACAGACCCTACGAGCAGTACTTC.

V usage is TRBV6-5 and J usage is TRBJ1-1; TRBD1 matches 12 bases. This CDR3 has 14 amino acids. With V trimmed by 5 bases and J by 4 bases, 2 bases remained unmatched. The germline V gene encodes CDR1 MNHEY and CDR2 SVGAGI. The DNA for the CDR3 is TGTGCCAGCAGTCTGGGACAGGGGGCCACTGAAGCTTTCTTT. Translating it yields CASSLGQGATEAFF.

This clone was picked up a small number of times. The rearrangement joins TRBV25-1 to TRBJ1-1, with D perhaps matching TRBD1 (5 bases). Germline V gene sequence: CDR1 MGHDK, CDR2 SYGVNS. Trimming left V 2 bases short and J 0 bases short, with 10 bases between. The CDR3 loop spans 15 amino acids. The CDR3 loop is CASSETWGLNTEAFF. In nucleotides, the CDR3 is TGTGCCAGCAGTGAAACGTGGGGCTTGAACACTGAAGCTTTCTTT.

CDR3 DNA: TGTGCCAGCAGCTTTTACAGGGGGAAGGATGGCTACACCTTC. Translated: CASSFYRGKDGYTF. V gene TRBV7-2 combines with J gene TRBJ1-2; the match to TRBD1 covers 8 bases. Germline-derived CDR1 and CDR2 are SGHTA and FQGNSA. The V and J ends lost 3 bases and 6 bases, in that order; junction bases with no gene match: 6. There are 14 residues in the CDR3.

The chain combines TRBV9 with TRBJ2-5; 7 nucleotides agree with TRBD1. Per the germline V gene, CDR1 is SGDLS and CDR2 is YYNGEE. The CDR3 extends over 15 amino acids. Losses at the gene ends were 4 bases for V and 3 bases for J; bases not matched to a gene: 9. The DNA of the CDR3 is TGTGCCAGCAGCTTACTTGGGACAGAAGAAGAGACCCAGTACTTC. The encoded protein is CASSLLGTEEETQYF. Filled out from reference TRBV9 and TRBJ2-5, the complete variable domain reads DSGVTQTPKHLITATGQRVTLRCSPRSGDLSVYWYQQSLDQGLQFLIQYYNGEERAKGNILERFSAQQFPDLHSELNLSSLELGDSALYFCASSLLGTEEETQYFGPGTRLLVL.

The chain combines TRBV15 with TRBJ1-5; D may be TRBD1 (6 bases). In germline, CDR1 is LNHNV, CDR2 YYDKDF (reference sequence). V lost 3 bases, J lost 3 bases, and 9 bases lay in between. This CDR3 is built from 14 residues. CDR3 protein: CATSRDSSNQPQHF. The CDR3 region has the DNA TGTGCCACCAGCAGGGACAGCTCCAATCAGCCCCAGCATTTT.

The CDR3 protein is CASSLVQGAYQPQHF. The CDR3 DNA is TGTGCCAGCAGCTTAGTCCAGGGGGCATATCAGCCCCAGCATTTT. This chain joins TRBV11-2 and TRBJ1-5; 8 bases align to TRBD1. V was clipped by 1 base and J by 5 bases; unmatched bases: 4. This CDR3 has 15 residues. CDR1 is SGHAT and CDR2 is FQNNGV in the germline V gene.

The J gene is TRBJ1-1, the V gene TRBV5-1; D ambiguous. The CDR3 has 14 residues. Germline V gene lookup returns CDR1 SGHRS and CDR2 YFSETQ. V shed 2 bases and J shed 4 bases, with 12 bases lying between them. The CDR3 bases are TGCGCCAGCAGCTTAGATCCCCGCGGCACTGAAGCTTTCTTT. Residues: CASSLDPRGTEAFF.

The V gene is TRBV11-1, the J gene TRBJ2-2; the D gene is possibly TRBD1 (6 bases). The CDR3 covers 15 residues. Trimming cost V 5 bases and J 6 bases, with 16 bases left between them. Germline V gene sequence: CDR1 SGHAT, CDR2 FQDESV (reference sequence). CDR3 nucleotide sequence: TGTGCCAGCAGCACACCCGGTGAGGGGGCCGGGGAGCTGTTTTTT. It encodes CASSTPGEGAGELFF.

The rearrangement links TRBV11-3 to TRBJ2-2, with 9 bases identical to TRBD1. With 5 bases clipped from V and 6 bases from J, the junction kept 7 bases outside the gene matches. CDR1 SGHNT and CDR2 YENEEA come from the germline V gene. This CDR3 has 15 amino acids. The CDR3 DNA reads TGTGCCAGCAGCGAGGGACAGGGTGATTCCGGGGAGCTGTTTTTT. Translated: CASSEGQGDSGELFF.

The J gene is TRBJ1-2, the V gene TRBV18; TRBD1 agrees at 10 bases. This CDR3 has 15 residues. With 4 bases clipped from V and 5 bases from J, the junction kept 7 bases outside the gene matches. The germline CDR1 and CDR2 sequences are KGHSH and LQKENI. CDR3 protein: CASSHGTGDEYGYTF. Here the CDR3 DNA reads TGTGCCAGCTCACACGGGACAGGGGACGAGTATGGCTACACCTTC.